Listed below are T cell receptor beta chains from one sample, sequenced in a study of blood T cells in healthy people across ages. MiXCR was run by TCRdb on the 5' RACE reads, yielding one entry per CDR3 protein. The sample holds 580,000 or so distinct CDR3 sequences; more than 45% are singletons and the top ten take under 30%. Sequencing was performed on blood. All receptors derive from a man older than 75 in good health. Each CDR3 is given with its conserved first and last residue. The D gene is left open where the match is weak. Only part of the rows carry a size: once, few, many, or a class if the clone is expanded.

>TRBJ2-7|-|TRBV5-1|TRBD2
CASSPGLAVVSYEQYF
TGCGCCAGCAGCCCTGGACTAGCGGTGGTCTCCTACGAGCAGTACTTC
>TRBJ2-3|-|TRBV3-1|TRBD2
CASSQEKAGGQYF
TGTGCCAGCAGCCAAGAGAAAGCGGGGGGGCAGTATTTT
>TRBJ1-5|-|TRBV6-2/TRBV6-3|-
CASSPMTGNQPQHF
TGTGCCAGCAGCCCCATGACTGGCAATCAGCCCCAGCATTTT
>TRBJ2-3|few|TRBV7-2|-
CASSLARQWSTDTQYF
TGTGCCAGCAGCTTAGCGAGGCAATGGTCTACAGATACGCAGTATTTT
>TRBJ2-1|many|TRBV6-5|-
CASSYVRVAPTTNNEQFF
TGTGCCAGCAGTTACGTGAGGGTTGCCCCAACCACTAACAATGAGCAGTTCTTC
>TRBJ1-5|few|TRBV3-1|TRBD1
CASSLGQGVGQPQHF
TGTGCCAGCAGCCTCGGACAGGGTGTAGGTCAGCCCCAGCATTTT
>TRBJ1-2|once|TRBV9|-
CASSVDSGTANYGCTF
TGTGCCAGCAGCGTCGACTCGGGAACAGCCAACTATGGCTGCACCTTC
>TRBJ2-5|few|TRBV2|-
CASSRDAQETQYF
TGTGCCAGCAGCCGGGACGCTCAAGAGACCCAGTACTTC
>TRBJ1-5|many|TRBV6-6|-
CASSYGRGQPQHF
TGTGCCAGCAGTTACGGAAGGGGTCAGCCCCAGCATTTT
>TRBJ1-2|few|TRBV7-2|TRBD1
CASSPTGGQGFGYTF
TGTGCCAGCAGCCCTACCGGGGGACAGGGTTTCGGCTACACCTTC
>TRBJ2-7|-|TRBV5-4|-
CASKPDKSSYEQYF
TGTGCCAGCAAACCGGACAAGAGCTCCTACGAGCAGTACTTC
>TRBJ1-2|-|TRBV11-2|-
CASSNNPGWYTF
TGTGCCAGCAGCAACAACCCAGGGTGGTACACCTTC
>TRBJ2-5|-|TRBV6-1|-
CASSEGGSQETQYF
TGTGCCAGCAGTGAAGGAGGCAGCCAAGAGACCCAGTACTTC
>TRBJ1-1|-|TRBV6-5|TRBD1
CASSYDTGGYTEAFF
TGTGCCAGCAGTTACGACACAGGGGGGTACACTGAAGCTTTCTTT
>TRBJ1-6|-|TRBV2|-
CASSGWDNSPLHF
TGTGCCAGCAGTGGGTGGGATAATTCACCCCTCCACTTT
>TRBJ1-2|many|TRBV6-6|-
CASSYSRQGADGYTF
TGTGCCAGCAGTTACTCGAGGCAGGGCGCAGATGGCTACACCTTC
>TRBJ1-1|many|TRBV7-9|-
CASSWTTEAFF
TGTGCCAGCAGCTGGACCACTGAAGCTTTCTTT
>TRBJ2-5|few|TRBV9|-
CASSVGLWDQETQYF
TGTGCCAGCAGCGTAGGATTGTGGGATCAAGAGACCCAGTACTTC
>TRBJ2-5|-|TRBV30|TRBD1
CAWSEGTGGQETQYF
TGTGCCTGGAGTGAAGGGACAGGGGGCCAAGAGACCCAGTACTTC
>TRBJ2-6|-|TRBV5-1|TRBD1
CASGQGASGANVLTF
TGCGCCAGCGGACAGGGCGCCTCTGGGGCCAACGTCCTGACTTTC
>TRBJ2-6|few|TRBV7-3|TRBD1
CASSLQGALGANVLTF
TGTGCCAGCAGCTTACAGGGGGCGCTCGGGGCCAACGTCCTGACTTTC
>TRBJ2-7|few|TRBV6-1|-
CASSEEAGEWDEQYF
TGTGCCAGCAGTGAAGAGGCAGGCGAGTGGGACGAGCAGTACTTC
>TRBJ2-5|-|TRBV29-1|TRBD2
CSVEGLAGYQETQYF
TGCAGCGTTGAAGGACTAGCGGGGTACCAAGAGACCCAGTACTTC
>TRBJ2-2|-|TRBV7-9|-
CASSPRAPNTGELFF
TGTGCCAGCAGCCCGAGGGCACCGAACACCGGGGAGCTGTTTTTT
>TRBJ2-2|-|TRBV29-1|-
CSAWDFTATGELFF
TGCAGCGCCTGGGACTTCACAGCCACCGGGGAGCTGTTTTTT
>TRBJ2-1|few|TRBV9|TRBD2
CASSVAAGEDEQFF
TGTGCCAGCAGCGTAGCAGCGGGAGAAGATGAGCAGTTCTTC
>TRBJ2-7|few|TRBV20-1|-
CSATIRTGTTGEQYF
TGCAGTGCTACCATCAGGACCGGGACAACGGGCGAGCAGTACTTC
>TRBJ2-1|-|TRBV20-1|TRBD2
CSATPPGTRVSNEQFF
TGCAGTGCTACCCCCCCCGGGACTAGAGTTTCCAATGAGCAGTTCTTC
>TRBJ2-1|-|TRBV6-2/TRBV6-3|TRBD2
CASSYTLTSGGRSYNEQFF
TGTGCCAGCAGTTACACCTTGACTAGCGGGGGTCGATCCTACAATGAGCAGTTCTTC
>TRBJ1-2|few|TRBV4-3|TRBD1
CASSQELDRAGYTF
TGCGCCAGCAGCCAAGAGCTGGACAGGGCCGGCTACACCTTC
>TRBJ2-7|-|TRBV9|TRBD2
CASSVSSGTSGIYEQYF
TGTGCCAGCAGCGTATCCTCCGGGACTAGCGGGATCTACGAGCAGTACTTC
>TRBJ1-1|-|TRBV6-2/TRBV6-3|TRBD1
CASSAPGQGRTEAFF
TGTGCCAGCAGTGCACCGGGACAGGGGCGGACTGAAGCTTTCTTT
>TRBJ2-7|-|TRBV24-1|-
CATSAMDGRGGEQYF
TGTGCCACCAGTGCCATGGACGGGAGAGGTGGGGAGCAGTACTTC
>TRBJ2-5|-|TRBV6-1|-
CASSGYGRRSQETQYF
TGTGCCAGCAGTGGTTACGGTAGGCGGTCCCAAGAGACCCAGTACTTC
>TRBJ1-6|-|TRBV20-1|-
CSARDWQGLNSPLHF
TGCAGTGCTAGAGATTGGCAGGGGTTGAATTCACCCCTCCACTTT
>TRBJ1-5|-|TRBV4-1|-
CASSPSGQGEQPQHF
TGCGCCAGCAGCCCGAGCGGGCAGGGTGAGCAGCCCCAGCATTTT
>TRBJ2-7|-|TRBV7-2|TRBD1
CASGLGGRGLGYEQYF
TGTGCCAGCGGCTTAGGGGGCAGGGGGCTCGGCTACGAGCAGTACTTC
>TRBJ2-3|many|TRBV7-9|-
CASSLGAFTDTQYF
TGTGCCAGCAGCTTAGGAGCGTTCACAGATACGCAGTATTTT
>TRBJ2-5|-|TRBV6-5|-
CASSNRAAGRTQYF
TGTGCCAGCAGCAATAGGGCCGCTGGGCGGACCCAGTACTTC
>TRBJ2-7|few|TRBV5-1|TRBD1
CASSLARGQGGSYEQYF
TGCGCCAGCAGCTTAGCAAGAGGACAGGGGGGCTCCTACGAGCAGTACTTC
>TRBJ2-1|-|TRBV6-2/TRBV6-3|-
CASTIRGSYNEQFF
TGTGCCAGCACCATCAGGGGCTCCTACAATGAGCAGTTCTTC
>TRBJ1-5|many|TRBV6-6|-
CASSGDTIRNQPQHF
TGTGCCAGCAGTGGGGACACTATCAGAAATCAGCCCCAGCATTTT
>TRBJ1-2|-|TRBV29-1|-
CSAREGLVRGYTF
TGCAGCGCCCGCGAGGGGCTGGTGCGTGGCTACACCTTC
>TRBJ2-2|few|TRBV6-2/TRBV6-3|-
CASVSLNTGELFF
TGTGCCAGCGTCTCGCTGAACACCGGGGAGCTGTTTTTT
>TRBJ2-5|few|TRBV11-2|TRBD2
CASSLGLAGDETQYF
TGTGCCAGCAGCTTAGGACTAGCGGGAGATGAGACCCAGTACTTC